The rows below give T cell receptor beta chains drawn from one sample of a study of T cell repertoires in cytomegalovirus infection. Their antigen targets remain unknown. TCRdb analysed the reads with MiXCR anew, one entry per CDR3 protein. The table shows around 570,000 distinct CDR3 sequences, with roughly 42% occurring only once. Source: cultured PBMCs, taken from culture after CMV antigen stimulation. These receptors were obtained from a human donor in good health (CMV status not recorded). Some clones in this sample may be carry-over from other donors' samples. The CDR3 runs from the conserved cysteine through the conserved F or W.

TRBJ2-3,TRBV20-1,CSARDPGGTDTQYF
TRBJ2-7,TRBV6-2/TRBV6-3,CASSYPLRGGPTYEQYF
TRBJ2-5,TRBV20-1,CSARDAVGGQETQYF
TRBJ1-4,TRBV10-3,CAISEGGGEKLFF
TRBJ2-3,TRBV28,CASSLWGGSTDTQYF
TRBJ2-3,TRBV6-1,CASSGWPYGFGTDTQYF
TRBJ1-2,TRBV4-1,CASGTGSDYGYTF
TRBJ2-2,TRBV7-6,CASSYRDQENTGELFF
TRBJ1-3,TRBV12-3/TRBV12-4,CAVPSGNTIYF
TRBJ2-2,TRBV7-8,CASSFIQAGELFF
TRBJ2-7,TRBV12-3/TRBV12-4,CASRPGPGSYEQYF
TRBJ1-1,TRBV29-1,CSVELWGNTEAFF
TRBJ2-5,TRBV7-2,CASSTQTTGARTQYF
TRBJ1-5,TRBV20-1,CSARDGGPSNQPQHF
TRBJ2-2,TRBV28,CASSLWGRGTGELFF
TRBJ1-2,TRBV3-1,CASSQRGVDYGYTF
TRBJ2-1,TRBV7-2,CASSPSGGWDEQFF
TRBJ2-5,TRBV7-6,CASSFAAQETQYF
TRBJ2-5,TRBV6-6,CASTLRGVETQYF
TRBJ2-7,TRBV20-1,CSAGTGVSYDAYF
TRBJ1-1,TRBV7-2,CASSLARGASFF
TRBJ2-7,TRBV19,CASSIGAGSSYEQYF
TRBJ1-1,TRBV7-9,CASSLGTRLNTEAFF
TRBJ2-1,TRBV5-1,CASSSIAGATYNEQFF
TRBJ2-3,TRBV20-1,CSARGGWGASTDTQYF
TRBJ2-7,TRBV7-2,CASSPVVHEQYF
TRBJ2-7,TRBV2,CASSEQANEQYF
TRBJ2-1,TRBV12-5,CATSSTSGLYEQFF
TRBJ2-7,TRBV25-1,CASSRLGQETYYEQYF
TRBJ2-7,TRBV6-1,CASRRDGTYEQYF
TRBJ2-5,TRBV10-3,CAIAPVGGRASGAKETQYF
TRBJ1-5,TRBV4-3,CASSQELGIQPQHF
TRBJ1-4,TRBV12-3/TRBV12-4,CASSFNRGGEKLFF
TRBJ2-2,TRBV7-2,CASSLTSGGTGELFF
TRBJ2-3,TRBV4-3,CASSQKGGSTDTQYF
TRBJ1-4,TRBV20-1,CSARPPQGGYVEKLFF
TRBJ2-7,TRBV12-3/TRBV12-4,CASSLAQGLAYEQYF
TRBJ2-2,TRBV20-1,CSARSGLRDRGIYGELFF
TRBJ1-4,TRBV19,CASSELPLGTNEKLFF
TRBJ1-1,TRBV7-9,CASSLDQGGKAFF
TRBJ1-6,TRBV7-2,CASSLFGWNSPLHF
TRBJ2-1,TRBV7-2,CASSLPTVQSHEQFF